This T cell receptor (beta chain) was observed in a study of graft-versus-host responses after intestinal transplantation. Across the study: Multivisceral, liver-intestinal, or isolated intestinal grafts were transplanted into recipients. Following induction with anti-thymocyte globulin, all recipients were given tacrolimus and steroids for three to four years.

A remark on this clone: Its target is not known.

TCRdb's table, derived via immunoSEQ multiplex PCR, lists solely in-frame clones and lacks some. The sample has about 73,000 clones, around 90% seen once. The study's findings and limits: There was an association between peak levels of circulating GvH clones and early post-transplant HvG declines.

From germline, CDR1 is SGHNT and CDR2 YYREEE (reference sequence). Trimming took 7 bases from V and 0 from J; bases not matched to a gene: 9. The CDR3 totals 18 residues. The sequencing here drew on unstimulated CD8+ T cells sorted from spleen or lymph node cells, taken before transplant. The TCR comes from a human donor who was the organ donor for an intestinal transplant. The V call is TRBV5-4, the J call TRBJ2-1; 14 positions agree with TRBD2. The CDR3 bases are TGTGCCAGCTCAGCCCGACTAGCGGGGGGGAGCTCCTACAATGAGCAGTTCTTC. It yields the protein CASSARLAGGSSYNEQFF.